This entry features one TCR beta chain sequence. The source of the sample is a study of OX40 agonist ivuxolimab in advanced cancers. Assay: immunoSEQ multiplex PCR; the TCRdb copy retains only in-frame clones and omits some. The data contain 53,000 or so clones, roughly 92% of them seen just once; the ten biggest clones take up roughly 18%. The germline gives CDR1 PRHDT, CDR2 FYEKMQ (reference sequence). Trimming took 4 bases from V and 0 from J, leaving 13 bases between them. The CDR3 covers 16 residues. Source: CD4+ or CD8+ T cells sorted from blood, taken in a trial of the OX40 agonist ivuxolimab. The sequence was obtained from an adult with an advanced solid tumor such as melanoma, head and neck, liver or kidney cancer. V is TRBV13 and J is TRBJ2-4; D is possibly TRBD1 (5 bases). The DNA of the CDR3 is TGTGCCAGCAGCTCCAGGGATTCTCTAGCCAAAAACATTCAGTACTTC. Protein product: CASSSRDSLAKNIQYF. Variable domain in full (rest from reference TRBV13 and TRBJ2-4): AAGVIQSPRHLIKEKRETATLKCYPIPRHDTVYWYQQGPGQDPQFLISFYEKMQSDKGSIPDRFSAQQFSDYHSELNMSSLELGDSALYFCASSSRDSLAKNIQYFGAGTRLSVL.